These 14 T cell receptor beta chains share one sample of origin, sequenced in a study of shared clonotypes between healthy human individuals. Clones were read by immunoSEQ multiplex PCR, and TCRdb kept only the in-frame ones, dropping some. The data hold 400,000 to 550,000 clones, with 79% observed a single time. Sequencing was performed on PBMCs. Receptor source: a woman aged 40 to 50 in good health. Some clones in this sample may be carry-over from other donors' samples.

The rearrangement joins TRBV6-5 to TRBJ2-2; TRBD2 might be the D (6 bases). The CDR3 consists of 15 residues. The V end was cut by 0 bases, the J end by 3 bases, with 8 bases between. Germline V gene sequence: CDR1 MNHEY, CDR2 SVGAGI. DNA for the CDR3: TGTGCCAGCAGTTACTCGACGGGGGACACCGGGGAGCTGTTTTTT. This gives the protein CASSYSTGDTGELFF.

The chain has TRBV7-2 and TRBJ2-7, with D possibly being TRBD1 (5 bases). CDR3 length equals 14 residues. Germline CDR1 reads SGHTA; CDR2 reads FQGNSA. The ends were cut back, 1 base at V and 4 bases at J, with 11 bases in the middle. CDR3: CASSLGAGQYEQYF. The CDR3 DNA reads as TGTGCCAGCAGCTTAGGTGCAGGGCAGTACGAGCAGTACTTC.

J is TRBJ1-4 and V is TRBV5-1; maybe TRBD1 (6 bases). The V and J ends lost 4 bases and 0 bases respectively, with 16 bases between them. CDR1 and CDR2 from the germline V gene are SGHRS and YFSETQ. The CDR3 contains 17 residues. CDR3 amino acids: CASSGTGWAATNEKLFF. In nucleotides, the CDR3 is TGCGCCAGCAGCGGAACAGGGTGGGCAGCAACTAATGAAAAACTGTTTTTT.

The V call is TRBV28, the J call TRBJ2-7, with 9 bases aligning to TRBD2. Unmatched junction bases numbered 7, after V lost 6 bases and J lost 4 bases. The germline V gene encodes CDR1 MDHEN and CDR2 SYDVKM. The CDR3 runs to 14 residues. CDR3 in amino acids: CASRNSGSKYEQYF. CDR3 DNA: TGTGCCAGCAGAAATAGCGGGAGCAAATACGAGCAGTACTTC.

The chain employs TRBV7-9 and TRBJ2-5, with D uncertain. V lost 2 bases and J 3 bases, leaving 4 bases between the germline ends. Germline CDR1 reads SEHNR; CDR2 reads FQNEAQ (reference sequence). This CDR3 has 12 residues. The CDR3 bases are TGTGCCAGCAGCTTACGCAAAGAGACCCAGTACTTC. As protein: CASSLRKETQYF.

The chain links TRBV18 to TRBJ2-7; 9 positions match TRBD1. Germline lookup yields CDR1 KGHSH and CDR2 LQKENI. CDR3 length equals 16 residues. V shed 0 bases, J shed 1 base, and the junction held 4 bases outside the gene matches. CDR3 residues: CASSPPGTGRSYEQYF. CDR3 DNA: TGTGCCAGCTCACCACCCGGGACAGGGCGATCCTACGAGCAGTACTTC.

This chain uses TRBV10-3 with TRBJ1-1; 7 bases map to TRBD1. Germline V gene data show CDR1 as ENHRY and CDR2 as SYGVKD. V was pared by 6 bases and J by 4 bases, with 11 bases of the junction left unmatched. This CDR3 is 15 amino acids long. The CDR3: CAISDRVGSATEAFF. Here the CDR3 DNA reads TGTGCCATCAGCGACAGGGTAGGGTCGGCCACTGAAGCTTTCTTT.

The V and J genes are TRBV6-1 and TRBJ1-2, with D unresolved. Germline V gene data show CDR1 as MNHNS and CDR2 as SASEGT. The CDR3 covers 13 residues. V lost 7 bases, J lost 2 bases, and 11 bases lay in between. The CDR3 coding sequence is TGTGCCAGCACTCCGAGCCAGAACTATGGCTACACCTTC. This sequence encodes CASTPSQNYGYTF.

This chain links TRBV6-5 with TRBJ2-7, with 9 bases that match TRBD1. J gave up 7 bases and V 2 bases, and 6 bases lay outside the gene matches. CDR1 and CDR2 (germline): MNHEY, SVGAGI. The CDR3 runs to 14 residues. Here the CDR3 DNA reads TGTGCCAGCAGTTACGGTACAGGGGGCAAAGAGCAGTACTTC. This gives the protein CASSYGTGGKEQYF.

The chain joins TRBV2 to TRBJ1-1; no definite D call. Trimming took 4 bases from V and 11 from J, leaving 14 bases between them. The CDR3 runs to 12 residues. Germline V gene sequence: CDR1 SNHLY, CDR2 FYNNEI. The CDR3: CASSVDGGRAFF. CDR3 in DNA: TGTGCCAGCAGTGTGGACGGCGGGAGGGCTTTCTTT. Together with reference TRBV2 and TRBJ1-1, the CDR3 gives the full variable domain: EPEVTQTPSHQVTQMGQEVILRCVPISNHLYFYWYRQILGQKVEFLVSFYNNEISEKSEIFDDQFSVERPDGSNFTLKIRSTKLEDSAMYFCASSVDGGRAFFGQGTRLTVV.

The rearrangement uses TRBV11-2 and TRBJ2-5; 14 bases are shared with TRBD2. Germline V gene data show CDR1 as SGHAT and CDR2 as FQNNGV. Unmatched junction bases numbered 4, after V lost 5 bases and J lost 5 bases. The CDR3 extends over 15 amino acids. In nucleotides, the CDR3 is TGTGCCAGCAGCCCGAGGACTAGCGGGGGGGAGACCCAGTACTTC. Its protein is CASSPRTSGGETQYF.

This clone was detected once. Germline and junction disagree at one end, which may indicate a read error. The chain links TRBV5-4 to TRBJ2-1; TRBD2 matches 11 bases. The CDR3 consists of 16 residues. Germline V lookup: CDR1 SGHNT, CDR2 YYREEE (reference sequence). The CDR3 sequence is CASSQGLAGSYNEQFF. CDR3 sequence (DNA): TGCGCCAGCAGCCAAGGACTAGCGGGCTCCTACAATGAGCAGTTCTTC.

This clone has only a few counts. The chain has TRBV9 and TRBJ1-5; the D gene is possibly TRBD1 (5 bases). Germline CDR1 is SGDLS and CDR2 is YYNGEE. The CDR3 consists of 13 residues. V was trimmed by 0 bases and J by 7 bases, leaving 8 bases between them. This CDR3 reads CASSVGGLQPQHF. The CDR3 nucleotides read TGTGCCAGCAGCGTAGGGGGCTTACAGCCCCAGCATTTT. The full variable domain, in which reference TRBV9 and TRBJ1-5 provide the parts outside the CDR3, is DSGVTQTPKHLITATGQRVTLRCSPRSGDLSVYWYQQSLDQGLQFLIQYYNGEERAKGNILERFSAQQFPDLHSELNLSSLELGDSALYFCASSVGGLQPQHFGDGTRLSIL.

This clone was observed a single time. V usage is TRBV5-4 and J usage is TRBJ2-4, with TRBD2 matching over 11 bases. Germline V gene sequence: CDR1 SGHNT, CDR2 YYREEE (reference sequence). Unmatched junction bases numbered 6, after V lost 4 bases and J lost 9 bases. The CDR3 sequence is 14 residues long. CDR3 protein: CASSGPLAGGIQYF. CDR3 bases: TGTGCCAGCAGCGGGCCCCTAGCGGGAGGCATTCAGTACTTC.